The 30 T cell receptor beta chains given below trace back to one sample, sequenced in a study of T cell repertoires in cytomegalovirus infection. TCRdb analysed the reads with MiXCR anew, one entry per CDR3 protein. This table has roughly 990,000 distinct CDR3 sequences, roughly 31% appearing once. These receptors lack a known antigen. Sequencing was performed on cultured CD8+ T cells from PBMCs, taken from culture after CMV antigen stimulation. The receptors were gathered from a human donor in good health (CMV status not recorded). Some clones in this sample may be carry-over from other donors' samples.

The rearrangement links TRBV2 to TRBJ1-2; D is uncertain. This CDR3 contains 13 residues. Germline-derived CDR1 and CDR2 are SNHLY and FYNNEI. V was shortened by 7 bases and J by 1 base, with 10 bases between the two germline ends. CDR3 residues: CASNLGLNYGYTF. The CDR3 nucleotides read TGTGCCAGCAACCTAGGACTTAACTATGGCTACACCTTC.

The genes are TRBV27 and TRBJ1-1; D is uncertain. The CDR3 has 13 amino acids. V was shortened by 6 bases and J by 7 bases, with 15 bases between the two germline ends. Per the germline V gene, CDR1 is MNHEY and CDR2 is SMNVEV (reference sequence). The chain's CDR3 is CASRRTALDEAFF. In DNA, the CDR3 is TGTGCCAGCAGACGAACCGCACTTGATGAAGCTTTCTTT.

V and J are TRBV2 and TRBJ2-1; 8 bases agree with TRBD1. CDR3 length equals 20 residues. Trimming removed 10 bases from V and 4 bases from J; junction bases left unmatched: 27. Looked up from germline, CDR1 is SNHLY and CDR2 is FYNNEI. The CDR3 sequence: CATLPTSGTGDVHNYNEQFF. DNA for the CDR3: TGTGCCACCCTACCGACTTCCGGGACAGGAGACGTTCATAATTACAATGAGCAGTTCTTC.

V gene TRBV2 combines with J gene TRBJ1-1, with 8 bases lining up with TRBD1. The germline V gene has CDR1 SNHLY and CDR2 FYNNEI. The length of the CDR3 is 13 residues. The junction had 4 bases not matched to a gene; V was cut back by 6 bases and J by 4 bases. The DNA of the CDR3 is TGTGCCAGCAGGACCAGGGGGCTCACTGAAGCTTTCTTT. Protein product: CASRTRGLTEAFF. Complete variable domain (other parts from reference TRBV2 and TRBJ1-1): EPEVTQTPSHQVTQMGQEVILRCVPISNHLYFYWYRQILGQKVEFLVSFYNNEISEKSEIFDDQFSVERPDGSNFTLKIRSTKLEDSAMYFCASRTRGLTEAFFGQGTRLTVV.

The V and J genes are TRBV7-9 and TRBJ1-2, with 8 bases lining up with TRBD1. The CDR3 runs 13 residues. V was pared by 6 bases and J by 6 bases, with 6 bases of the junction left unmatched. From germline, CDR1 is SEHNR and CDR2 FQNEAQ (reference sequence). The CDR3 DNA reads as TGTGCCAGCAGATCTGACAGGGGAGATGGCTACACCTTC. The encoded protein is CASRSDRGDGYTF.

The genes are TRBV20-1 and TRBJ2-1; TRBD2 aligns across 9 bases. Germline CDR1 DFQATT, CDR2 SNEGSKA (reference sequence). The junction had 9 bases not matched to a gene; V was cut back by 2 bases and J by 4 bases. The CDR3 is 16 residues long. CDR3 sequence (DNA): TGCAGTGCTAGATGGCCTCAGCGGGGGGATTACAATGAGCAGTTCTTC. This gives the protein CSARWPQRGDYNEQFF.

The chain recombines TRBV9 with TRBJ1-3; D unclear. This CDR3 is 15 amino acids long. In germline, CDR1 is SGDLS, CDR2 YYNGEE. V was trimmed by 0 bases and J by 3 bases, leaving 10 bases between them. CDR3 DNA sequence: TGTGCCAGCAGCGTAGACGGAGTACTTGGAAACACCATATATTTT. This translates into CASSVDGVLGNTIYF.

This clonotype has just a few counts. The chain links TRBV12-3 or TRBV12-4 to TRBJ2-3; D may be TRBD2 (6 bases). This CDR3 has 14 amino acids. Trimming removed 7 bases from V and 4 bases from J, with 15 bases in between. The CDR3, as DNA: TGTGCCAGCAACCGAGGAGGGCGGCCAGATACGCAGTATTTT. Encoded protein: CASNRGGRPDTQYF.

This clonotype was counted many times. The chain joins TRBV7-8 to TRBJ2-3; 10 nucleotides match TRBD2. Germline values: CDR1 SGHVS, CDR2 FQNEAQ. V gave up 3 bases and J gave up 1 base; unmatched junction bases: 10. The CDR3 consists of 18 residues. CDR3 amino acids: CASSFRVGLAGGTDTQYF. The DNA for the CDR3 is TGTGCCAGCAGCTTCCGCGTAGGTCTAGCGGGGGGCACAGATACGCAGTATTTT.

About this clonotype: With a much larger clone just one base away, this may be a read error. The chain combines TRBV7-8 with TRBJ1-5, with TRBD1 identical over 7 bases. Germline V gives CDR1 SGHVS, CDR2 FQNEAQ. CDR3 length: 16 residues. DNA of the CDR3: TGTGCCAGCAGCCAACCGGGGCAGGGGGGCAATCAGCCCCGGCATTTT. Translating gives CASSQPGQGGNQPRHF.

The V and J genes are TRBV2 and TRBJ1-4, with TRBD1 matching over 7 bases. The germline CDR1 and CDR2 sequences are SNHLY and FYNNEI. The length of the CDR3 is 13 residues. The V gene end was trimmed by 11 bases and the J gene end by 2 bases; junction bases not matched to a gene: 5. The CDR3: CARGRGTNEKLFF. CDR3 nucleotide sequence: TGTGCCCGCGGCAGGGGGACTAATGAAAAACTGTTTTTT.

The chain is built from TRBV27 and TRBJ2-7, with 12 nucleotides matching TRBD2. Trimming at V came to 6 bases and at J to 7 bases, leaving 4 bases not matched to a gene. Per the germline V gene, CDR1 is MNHEY and CDR2 is SMNVEV (reference sequence). There are 13 residues in the CDR3. The CDR3: CASSPGLAGEQYV. The DNA for the CDR3 is TGTGCCAGCAGCCCCGGACTAGCGGGGGAGCAGTACGTC.

Concerning this clonotype itself: At one end the junction does not follow the germline gene, possibly because of a read error. CDR3 sequence (DNA): TGTGCTAGCAGCAGCCCAGGGGCAGAAAAACTGTTTTTT. Translation gives CASSSPGAEKLFF. This chain connects TRBV7-7 to TRBJ1-4; D might be TRBD1 (6 bases). Looked up from germline, CDR1 is SSHAT and CDR2 is FNYEAQ (reference sequence). CDR3 length: 13 residues.

In this sample, this clonotype turned up many times. This chain connects TRBV7-6 to TRBJ2-1, with D maybe TRBD2 (5 bases). The CDR3 has 14 amino acids. The germline CDR1 and CDR2 sequences are SGHVS and FNYEAQ. The germline V and J ends were trimmed by 5 bases and 5 bases, with 13 bases remaining between them. The CDR3 reads CASSPPGWHNEQFF. The CDR3 nucleotides are TGTGCCAGCAGCCCGCCGGGGTGGCACAATGAGCAGTTCTTC. The full variable domain, with the rest looked up from reference TRBV7-6 and TRBJ2-1, is GAGVSQSPRYKVTKRGQDVALRCDPISGHVSLYWYRQALGQGPEFLTYFNYEAQQDKSGLPNDRFSAERPEGSISTLTIQRTEQRDSAMYRCASSPPGWHNEQFFGPGTRLTVL.

V gene TRBV27 combines with J gene TRBJ2-7; unclear D gene. Trimming left V 0 bases short and J 6 bases short, with 9 bases between. The CDR3 length is 13 residues. Germline-derived CDR1 and CDR2 are MNHEY and SMNVEV (reference sequence). The CDR3 DNA sequence: TGTGCCAGCAGTTTATCGTACAACCTCGAGCAGTACGTC. As protein: CASSLSYNLEQYV.

The chain joins TRBV7-9 to TRBJ2-2; a weak D match, TRBD1 (6 bases). V shed 4 bases and J shed 0 bases, with 12 bases lying between them. This CDR3 spans 16 amino acids. Germline loops: CDR1 SEHNR, CDR2 FQNEAQ (reference sequence). In DNA, the CDR3 is TGTGCCAGCAGCTCCCGGGACAAAACGAACACCGGGGAGCTGTTTTTT. It specifies CASSSRDKTNTGELFF.

This clonotype came up a few times. V and J are TRBV4-2 and TRBJ1-1; 7 positions match TRBD1. Germline V gene lookup returns CDR1 LGHNA and CDR2 YNFKEQ. This CDR3 is built from 17 residues. Trimming cost V 3 bases and J 6 bases; bases outside gene matches: 16. This CDR3 is CASSQDRYRGGFAEAFF. In DNA, the CDR3 is TGTGCCAGCAGCCAGGACCGATACAGGGGAGGGTTCGCTGAAGCTTTCTTT.

This clonotype has just a few counts. The chain uses TRBV5-6 and TRBJ2-1; possibly TRBD1 for D (6 bases). Germline CDR1 reads SGHDT; CDR2 reads YYEEEE. V lost 4 bases and J lost 5, with 19 bases in between. The CDR3 spans 16 residues. Here the CDR3 DNA reads TGTGCCAGCAGCCGCCAAGACAGGTACGAAGACAATGAGCAGTTCTTC. Protein: CASSRQDRYEDNEQFF. Supplemented by reference TRBV5-6 and TRBJ2-1, the full variable domain reads DAGVTQSPTHLIKTRGQQVTLRCSPKSGHDTVSWYQQALGQGPQFIFQYYEEEERQRGNFPDRFSGHQFPNYSSELNVNALLLGDSALYLCASSRQDRYEDNEQFFGPGTRLTVL.

J is TRBJ2-1 and V is TRBV5-1; 10 nucleotides match TRBD2. Germline loops: CDR1 SGHRS, CDR2 YFSETQ. Trimming at V came to 7 bases and at J to 10 bases, leaving 11 bases not matched to a gene. This CDR3 is 14 amino acids long. Here the CDR3 DNA reads TGCGCCAGCTTTATAGCGGGGGGACTAGGAGAGCAGTTCTTC. Protein: CASFIAGGLGEQFF.

V usage is TRBV11-2 and J usage is TRBJ2-7; no clear D. CDR3 size: 14 residues. Trimming cost V 5 bases and J 1 base, with 12 bases left between them. Per the germline V gene, CDR1 is SGHAT and CDR2 is FQNNGV. The CDR3 DNA follows: TGTGCCAGCAGCCCCCCCTCTATTTCCTACGAGCAGTACGTC. Its translation is CASSPPSISYEQYV.

This clonotype was counted at least ten times. The gene calls are TRBV19 and TRBJ1-5; D not certain. Trimming took 2 bases from V and 2 from J, leaving 13 bases between them. The CDR3 consists of 16 residues. The germline gives CDR1 LNHDA, CDR2 SQIVND (reference sequence). The CDR3 DNA sequence: TGTGCCAGTAGTATATATGAGGGCGACGGCAATCAGCCCCAGCATTTT. Protein: CASSIYEGDGNQPQHF.

Many counts were recorded for this clonotype. V gene TRBV10-3 combines with J gene TRBJ2-6, with TRBD2 matching 10 bases. Trimming removed 4 bases from V and 4 bases from J; junction bases left unmatched: 10. Germline V gene sequence: CDR1 ENHRY, CDR2 SYGVKD. The CDR3 runs to 18 residues. The CDR3 bases are TGTGCCATCAGTGGGGCGACTAGCGGGTCATCAGGGGCCAACGTCCTGACTTTC. This codes for CAISGATSGSSGANVLTF.

This rearrangement joins TRBV7-3 to TRBJ2-2; D may be TRBD1 (6 bases). V was trimmed by 4 bases and J by 6 bases, leaving 9 bases between them. There are 13 residues in the CDR3. From germline, CDR1 is SGHTA and CDR2 FQGTGA. The CDR3 spells CASSYRVSGELFF. DNA of the CDR3: TGTGCCAGCAGCTACAGGGTTTCCGGGGAGCTGTTTTTT.

This clonotype has a handful of counts. The J gene is TRBJ2-7, the V gene TRBV12-3 or TRBV12-4, with 12 bases that match TRBD1. Unmatched junction bases numbered 7, after V lost 6 bases and J lost 4 bases. CDR3 size: 15 residues. The CDR3 DNA follows: TGTGCCAGCAGGCCGGGACAGGGGGCGGGGTACGAGCAGTACTTC. This gives the protein CASRPGQGAGYEQYF.

V gene TRBV6-5 combines with J gene TRBJ1-5; TRBD1 aligns across 8 bases. Trimming took 0 bases from V and 2 from J; bases not matched to a gene: 6. Per the germline V gene, CDR1 is MNHEY and CDR2 is SVGAGI. CDR3 length equals 17 residues. The CDR3 DNA reads as TGTGCCAGCAGTTACTCGGTAGACAGGGGCGGCAATCAGCCCCAGCATTTT. Protein product: CASSYSVDRGGNQPQHF.

There are a few counts of this clonotype. The V gene is TRBV7-6, the J gene TRBJ1-4; no definite D call. Between the trimmed V and J ends, which lost 3 bases and 6 bases, there was a span of 11 bases. Germline values: CDR1 SGHVS, CDR2 FNYEAQ. The CDR3 runs to 14 residues. The CDR3 region has the DNA TGTGCCAGCAGCTTGGGCGTGGACTATGAAAAACTGTTTTTT. It codes for CASSLGVDYEKLFF. Full variable domain (outside the CDR3, taken from reference TRBV7-6 and TRBJ1-4): GAGVSQSPRYKVTKRGQDVALRCDPISGHVSLYWYRQALGQGPEFLTYFNYEAQQDKSGLPNDRFSAERPEGSISTLTIQRTEQRDSAMYRCASSLGVDYEKLFFGSGTQLSVL.

The chain has TRBV6-5 and TRBJ2-7, with a possible D match to TRBD2 (6 bases). Germline assignment: CDR1 MNHEY and CDR2 SVGAGI. CDR3 size: 13 residues. Trimming shortened V by 8 bases and J by 0 bases, and 11 bases separated the two germline ends. CDR3 nucleotide sequence: TGTGCCAGCGCCCCCGGGAGCTCCTACGAGCAGTACTTC. Protein: CASAPGSSYEQYF.

This clonotype has a handful of counts. At one end, the junction sequence differs from germline, possibly due to a read error. The chain joins TRBV7-9 to TRBJ2-7, with TRBD2 identical over 14 bases. The CDR3 is 13 residues long. Germline assignment: CDR1 SEHNR and CDR2 FQNEAQ (reference sequence). CDR3 nucleotides: TGTGCCAGCAGCTCGGGACTAGCGGGGGTACTGCACTTC. As protein: CASSSGLAGVLHF.

The chain employs TRBV18 and TRBJ1-5; D is uncertain. Between the trimmed V and J ends, which lost 0 bases and 7 bases, there was a span of 10 bases. CDR3 length: 14 residues. Germline CDR1 and CDR2: KGHSH and LQKENI. The chain's CDR3 is CASSPPISGQPQHF. In DNA, the CDR3 is TGTGCCAGCTCACCACCGATCTCGGGGCAGCCCCAGCATTTT.

The genes are TRBV7-9 and TRBJ2-6; 7 nucleotides agree with TRBD1. The junction had 9 bases not matched to a gene; V was cut back by 5 bases and J by 2 bases. Germline V gives CDR1 SEHNR, CDR2 FQNEAQ (reference sequence). CDR3 length: 17 amino acids. The CDR3 sequence: CASSPGQTLAGANVLTF. CDR3 nucleotides: TGTGCCAGCAGCCCGGGACAGACTCTCGCTGGGGCCAACGTCCTGACTTTC.